Listed here are 8 T cell receptor beta chains from one sample, sequenced in a study of blood T cell repertoires in COVID-19 (TCRdb year 2020). The library was generated by the immunoSEQ multiplex PCR assay. Sourced from immuneACCESS, this table was stored by TCRdb with only in-frame sequences that have V and J called. A share of the clones is absent; for the studies checked, an unresolved V gene accounts for under half, and the remainder has no known explanation. The sample includes roughly 140,000 clones, with about 88% observed a single time. Approximately 2.3% of the sample is taken by the ten largest. The sequenced sample consisted of peripheral blood. The receptor set was obtained from a woman in her seventies with acute or convalescent COVID-19.

The rearrangement uses TRBV28 and TRBJ1-2; TRBD1 agrees at 8 bases. In germline, CDR1 is MDHEN, CDR2 SYDVKM. The CDR3 totals 12 residues. V was pared by 2 bases and J by 11 bases, with 4 bases of the junction left unmatched. CDR3 nucleotide sequence: TGTGCCAGCAGTTTAGGCAGGGGGCTGTACACCTTC. This encodes CASSLGRGLYTF.

This sequence joins TRBV25-1 and TRBJ1-3, with D uncertain. V shed 0 bases and J shed 0 bases, with 12 bases lying between them. Germline CDR1 and CDR2: MGHDK and SYGVNS. This CDR3 is 17 amino acids long. This CDR3 is CASSEYASERSGNTIYF. CDR3 coding DNA: TGTGCCAGCAGTGAATATGCGTCAGAGCGCTCTGGAAACACCATATATTTT. Together with reference TRBV25-1 and TRBJ1-3, the CDR3 gives the full variable domain: EADIYQTPRYLVIGTGKKITLECSQTMGHDKMYWYQQDPGMELHLIHYSYGVNSTEKGDLSSESTVSRIRTEHFPLTLESARPSHTSQYLCASSEYASERSGNTIYFGEGSWLTVV.

V and J are TRBV11-2 and TRBJ2-3; no reliable D call. V was pared by 7 bases and J by 1 base, with 12 bases between. Germline CDR1 is SGHAT and CDR2 is FQNNGV. This CDR3 has 14 amino acids. This chain's CDR3 is CASTDWQGTDTQYF. As DNA, the CDR3 is TGTGCCAGCACGGATTGGCAGGGCACAGATACGCAGTATTTT.

The V and J genes are TRBV3-1 (or the pseudogene TRBV3-2) and TRBJ1-3; tentative D call: TRBD1 (6 bases). Germline loops: CDR1 LGHDT, CDR2 YNNKEL (reference sequence). The V and J ends lost 5 bases and 4 bases respectively, with 12 bases between them. The CDR3 totals 14 residues. The CDR3, as DNA: TGTGCCAGCAGCGAAACAGGGAGAGGAAACACCATATATTTT. Its translation is CASSETGRGNTIYF.

This clone occurred once. V and J are TRBV6-2 or TRBV6-3 and TRBJ2-1; 8 bases map to TRBD2. Germline V gene lookup returns CDR1 MNHEY and CDR2 SVGEGT. This CDR3 contains 15 residues. Trimming at V came to 0 bases and at J to 7 bases, leaving 5 bases not matched to a gene. DNA for the CDR3: TGTGCCAGCAGTTACTCGCGGGGGGCCGGGAATGAGCAGTTCTTC. Translating gives CASSYSRGAGNEQFF.

V and J are TRBV12-3 or TRBV12-4 and TRBJ1-1, with D possibly being TRBD1 (6 bases). This CDR3 comprises 12 residues. V lost 3 bases to trimming and J lost 8 bases, with 10 bases between them. The CDR3 nucleotides are TGTGCCAGCAGTTTCTCCGGGACAGAAGCTTTCTTT. Protein: CASSFSGTEAFF.

The V call is TRBV2, the J call TRBJ2-5; maybe TRBD2 (6 bases). This CDR3 has 16 amino acids. Germline lookup yields CDR1 SNHLY and CDR2 FYNNEI. Between the trimmed V and J ends, which lost 1 base and 1 base, there was a span of 13 bases. CDR3 DNA sequence: TGTGCCAGCAGTGAAGTGGGCGGGGTGTTCCAAGAGACCCAGTACTTC. Its translation is CASSEVGGVFQETQYF.

This chain joins TRBV3-1 (or the pseudogene TRBV3-2) and TRBJ2-5, with D unresolved. Germline V CDR1 and CDR2: LGHDT, YNNKEL (reference sequence). CDR3 length: 12 residues. Trimming took off 3 bases at V and 13 bases at J, with 15 bases between the two ends. In DNA, the CDR3 is TGTGCCAGCAGCCAGGCCGCCCAAGAGGCGTACTTC. Protein product: CASSQAAQEAYF.